The rows below give T cell receptor beta chains drawn from one sample of a study of T cells after yellow fever vaccination. TCRdb re-derived calls from the 5' RACE reads in MiXCR, one entry per CDR3 protein. Found here are some 160,000 distinct CDR3 sequences, approximately 10% of them singletons; the top ten hold around 33%. The material was CD8+ T cells sorted from PBMCs, obtained 45 days after the yellow fever booster vaccination. The receptors derive from a man younger than 35 who received the YFV17D yellow fever vaccine. Each CDR3 is given with its conserved first and last residue. A D gene is named only where the DNA matches it firmly. Part of the rows lack a size; the others show once, few, many or a class for expanded clones.

>TRBD2|TRBJ2-1|few|TRBV4-2
CASSHGGYNEQFF
TGTGCCAGCAGCCACGGGGGGTACAATGAGCAGTTCTTC
>-|TRBJ1-6|few|TRBV2
CASGQAYSYNSPLHF
TGTGCCAGCGGGCAGGCCTACTCCTATAATTCACCCCTCCACTTT
>-|TRBJ2-3|few|TRBV4-1
CASSQAPGVLTDTQYF
TGCGCCAGCAGCCAGGCCCCGGGGGTGCTCACAGATACGCAGTATTTT
>-|TRBJ1-2|-|TRBV28
CASSQEGNYGYTF
TGTGCCAGCAGTCAAGAGGGCAACTATGGCTACACCTTC
>TRBD1|TRBJ1-1|-|TRBV13
CASSLGGTGVAEAFF
TGTGCCAGCAGCTTAGGCGGGACAGGGGTCGCTGAAGCTTTCTTT
>-|TRBJ1-1|few|TRBV7-9
CASRSLGTEAFF
TGTGCCAGCAGATCATTAGGGACTGAAGCTTTCTTT
>-|TRBJ1-5|few|TRBV7-8
CASSPLIQDQPQHF
TGTGCCAGCAGCCCGTTAATTCAGGATCAGCCCCAGCATTTT
>TRBD2|TRBJ2-7|-|TRBV6-5
CASSYTSGLADSYEQYF
TGTGCCAGCAGTTACACCTCGGGACTAGCGGACTCCTACGAGCAGTACTTC
>TRBD1|TRBJ2-3|-|TRBV18
CASSPNRGQTSTDTQYF
TGTGCCAGCTCACCGAACAGGGGCCAAACTAGCACAGATACGCAGTATTTT
>TRBD1|TRBJ2-2|few|TRBV20-1
CSARHRQGAGGELFF
TGCAGTGCCAGACATCGACAGGGGGCCGGCGGGGAGCTGTTTTTT
>-|TRBJ2-3|-|TRBV12-5
CASGSAEADTQYF
TGTGCTAGTGGTTCGGCAGAGGCAGATACGCAGTATTTT
>-|TRBJ2-1|-|TRBV6-2/TRBV6-3
CASSYSWGLAFF
TGTGCCAGCAGTTACTCCTGGGGTCTTGCTTTCTTC
>-|TRBJ2-1|-|TRBV24-1
CATSAEGSNEQFF
TGTGCCACCAGTGCTGAAGGGTCCAATGAGCAGTTCTTC
>-|TRBJ1-1|-|TRBV29-1
CSVLTGMNTEAFF
TGCAGCGTACTAACAGGGATGAACACTGAAGCTTTCTTT
>-|TRBJ2-3|-|TRBV9
CASSVSLGSDTQYF
TGTGCCAGCAGCGTAAGTCTGGGTTCAGATACGCAGTATTTT
>-|TRBJ2-5|-|TRBV20-1
CSARDNLSVRGQETQYF
TGCAGTGCTAGAGATAACCTTAGTGTACGGGGGCAAGAGACCCAGTACTTC
>TRBD2|TRBJ2-2|few|TRBV2
CASSAPRGAGGRVGELFF
TGTGCCAGCAGTGCCCCCCGGGGAGCGGGGGGGCGGGTCGGGGAGCTGTTTTTT
>-|TRBJ2-5|many|TRBV7-9
CASSFWTYLETQYF
TGTGCCAGCAGCTTTTGGACGTACTTAGAGACCCAGTACTTC
>TRBD2|TRBJ2-7|-|TRBV27
CASSLQSGLAGATYEQYF
TGTGCCAGCAGTTTACAAAGTGGACTAGCGGGGGCAACCTACGAGCAGTACTTC
>-|TRBJ1-2|many|TRBV7-9
CASSIVGPQEGYTF
TGTGCCAGCAGTATCGTAGGACCGCAGGAAGGCTACACCTTC
>-|TRBJ1-2|-|TRBV4-1
CASSRDFSGYTF
TGCGCCAGCAGCCGAGATTTCTCGGGCTACACCTTC
>-|TRBJ1-6|-|TRBV4-2
CASSHSRSPLHF
TGTGCCAGCAGCCATTCCCGATCACCCCTCCACTTT
>-|TRBJ2-2|few|TRBV4-1
CASSHDLTGELFF
TGCGCCAGCAGCCACGATCTCACCGGGGAGCTGTTTTTT
>-|TRBJ1-2|-|TRBV29-1
CSVEEGESRGYTF
TGCAGCGTTGAAGAGGGGGAAAGTCGTGGCTACACCTTC